These 19 T cell receptor beta chains share one sample of origin, sequenced in a study of cytomegalovirus exposure and HLA in healthy donors. Primers for the PCR totalled 60 Vbeta and 13 Jbeta. Profiled with immunoSEQ multiplex PCR; TCRdb holds only in-frame clones, not every one. Among more than 90,000 clones, less than 80% were seen once, and the ten largest hold about 4%. Source material: PBMCs. The receptors come from a woman in her 40s in good health and CMV-seropositive.

The J gene is TRBJ1-1, the V gene TRBV5-6, with a tentative D call TRBD1 (6 bases). Germline V gene data show CDR1 as SGHDT and CDR2 as YYEEEE. Deletions cut 1 base from V and 4 bases from J, with 14 bases between. CDR3 size: 15 residues. In DNA form, the CDR3 reads TGTGCCAGCAGCTTGTCAGGGGTAGGGAGCACTGAAGCTTTCTTT. Its translation: CASSLSGVGSTEAFF.

The chain recombines TRBV27 with TRBJ2-1, with 8 bases that match TRBD2. This CDR3 is 13 amino acids long. V was clipped by 11 bases and J by 12 bases; unmatched bases: 15. Germline-derived CDR1 and CDR2 are MNHEY and SMNVEV (reference sequence). The CDR3, as DNA: TGTGCCCTTCTGGGGACTAGTGTCGATGTGCAGTTCTTC. As protein: CALLGTSVDVQFF.

The V and J genes are TRBV5-4 and TRBJ2-5; 7 nucleotides match TRBD2. This CDR3 is built from 14 residues. The J segment lost 5 bases and the V segment lost 4 bases, leaving 8 bases of the junction unmatched. Germline V gives CDR1 SGHNT, CDR2 YYREEE (reference sequence). The CDR3 loop is CASSIRGGGETQYF. Here the CDR3 DNA reads TGTGCCAGCAGCATACGTGGGGGAGGGGAGACCCAGTACTTC.

A remark on this clone: The sample has other DNA sequences that encode this CDR3 too. The genes are TRBV4-1 and TRBJ2-6; 8 bases align to TRBD1. Germline V gene sequence: CDR1 MGHRA, CDR2 YSYEKL. The CDR3 is 17 residues long. The J segment lost 3 bases and the V segment lost 1 base, leaving 5 bases of the junction unmatched. The CDR3 protein is CASSQVQGAGGANVLTF. CDR3 nucleotide sequence: TGCGCCAGCAGCCAAGTCCAGGGGGCGGGTGGGGCCAACGTCCTGACTTTC.

The rearrangement joins TRBV28 to TRBJ2-1, with D maybe TRBD2 (6 bases). The CDR3 length is 15 residues. Germline assignment: CDR1 MDHEN and CDR2 SYDVKM. With 3 bases removed from V and 5 bases from J, the gap between germline ends came to 14 bases. CDR3: CASSLLGLRDNEQFF. The CDR3 nucleotides read TGTGCCAGCAGTTTGTTGGGACTGCGAGACAATGAGCAGTTCTTC.

This clone showed up just a few times. The chain uses TRBV2 and TRBJ2-7, with D uncertain. The CDR3 contains 13 residues. Germline V gene data show CDR1 as SNHLY and CDR2 as FYNNEI. Trimming left V 1 base short and J 2 bases short, with 6 bases between. This chain's CDR3 is CASSEGRTYEQYF. CDR3 DNA: TGTGCCAGCAGTGAAGGCAGGACCTACGAGCAGTACTTC.

The J gene is TRBJ2-2, the V gene TRBV2; 8 bases map to TRBD1. The length of the CDR3 is 16 residues. V was clipped by 4 bases and J by 1 base; unmatched bases: 5. Germline V lookup: CDR1 SNHLY, CDR2 FYNNEI. Written as DNA, the CDR3 is TGTGCCAGCAGTGTTGAGGGGACAGGGAACACCGGGGAGCTGTTTTTT. It codes for CASSVEGTGNTGELFF.

This clone was recorded at least ten times. The chain couples TRBV18 to TRBJ1-2; D may be TRBD1 (5 bases). CDR3 length: 17 residues. Looked up from germline, CDR1 is KGHSH and CDR2 is LQKENI. The germline V and J ends were trimmed by 3 bases and 2 bases, with 19 bases remaining between them. CDR3 coding DNA: TGTGCCAGCTCACCGTCCGTCGGCGCAGGGAACAACTATGGCTACACCTTC. Protein product: CASSPSVGAGNNYGYTF.

This chain uses TRBV6-1 with TRBJ1-1; D is perhaps TRBD1 (6 bases). Germline V gene sequence: CDR1 MNHNS, CDR2 SASEGT. Trimming shortened V by 4 bases and J by 5 bases, and 17 bases separated the two germline ends. The CDR3 covers 15 residues. The CDR3 DNA follows: TGTGCCAGCAGTGCTAATAAGGGGGTAGAGACTGAAGCTTTCTTT. It specifies CASSANKGVETEAFF.

The rearrangement uses TRBV19 and TRBJ2-3, with 8 bases matching TRBD2. Germline-derived CDR1 and CDR2 are LNHDA and SQIVND (reference sequence). The length of the CDR3 is 16 residues. The trim removed 7 bases at V and 5 bases at J, leaving 14 bases unmatched. The CDR3 nucleotides read TGTGCCAGTACCGAACGGGGGGGAGAGGCTGGAGATACGCAGTATTTT. As protein: CASTERGGEAGDTQYF.

Regarding this clone: At the DNA level, this CDR3 is encoded by other sequences in the same sample as well. V and J are TRBV10-3 and TRBJ1-4; perhaps TRBD1 as D (5 bases). The CDR3 is made up of 17 amino acids. The germline CDR1 and CDR2 sequences are ENHRY and SYGVKD. Trimming took off 0 bases at V and 0 bases at J, with 11 bases between the two ends. In DNA, the CDR3 is TGTGCCATCAGTGAGTCCGGACACTCCCCAACTAATGAAAAACTGTTTTTT. Translating gives CAISESGHSPTNEKLFF.

This CDR3 reads CASRERGSNQPQHF. In DNA, the CDR3 is TGTGCCAGCAGGGAGCGGGGCAGCAATCAGCCCCAGCATTTT. The chain joins TRBV5-8 to TRBJ1-5, with D possibly TRBD1 on 5 matching bases. Per the germline V gene, CDR1 is SGHTS and CDR2 is YDEGEE. CDR3 length equals 14 residues. Trimming cost V 5 bases and J 1 base, with 10 bases left between them.

The chain links TRBV5-1 to TRBJ1-4, with D perhaps matching TRBD1 (6 bases). Per the germline V gene, CDR1 is SGHRS and CDR2 is YFSETQ. The V gene lost 3 bases and the J gene lost 7 bases, with 16 bases spanning the gap. The CDR3 is 15 amino acids. CDR3 sequence reads: CASSSETGRVEKLFF. The CDR3 DNA sequence: TGCGCCAGCAGCTCGGAGACAGGACGTGTTGAAAAACTGTTTTTT.

This clone has more than one count but fewer than ten. The chain joins TRBV27 to TRBJ2-7; 11 nucleotides match TRBD2. Unmatched junction bases numbered 9, after V lost 4 bases and J lost 4 bases. This CDR3 contains 16 residues. Germline CDR1 is MNHEY and CDR2 is SMNVEV (reference sequence). The CDR3 reads CASSSKLAGERYEQYF. The DNA for the CDR3 is TGTGCCAGCAGTTCTAAACTAGCGGGAGAGCGGTACGAGCAGTACTTC.

CDR3 in amino acids: CASSYSPDRGGYTF. CDR3 nucleotides: TGTGCCAGCAGTTACAGCCCGGACAGGGGTGGCTACACCTTC. This sequence joins TRBV6-5 and TRBJ1-2; 9 bases align to TRBD1. Trimming removed 2 bases from V and 7 bases from J; junction bases left unmatched: 5. The germline gives CDR1 MNHEY, CDR2 SVGAGI. This CDR3 is built from 14 residues.

The chain uses TRBV29-1 and TRBJ2-3; TRBD2 aligns across 9 bases. Germline V gene data show CDR1 as SQVTM and CDR2 as ANQGSEA. CDR3 size: 14 residues. The J segment lost 4 bases and the V segment lost 7 bases, leaving 9 bases of the junction unmatched. As DNA, the CDR3 is TGCAGCGCCGACGGAGCGGGAGGTGCAGATACGCAGTATTTT. This gives the protein CSADGAGGADTQYF.

This chain uses TRBV5-1 with TRBJ1-1; D is possibly TRBD1 (5 bases). This CDR3 region has 14 residues. Trimming pared 0 bases from V and 3 bases from J, leaving 9 bases between. Germline values: CDR1 SGHRS, CDR2 YFSETQ. The CDR3 spells CASSLVQGDTEAFF. CDR3 bases: TGCGCCAGCAGCTTGGTTCAGGGTGACACTGAAGCTTTCTTT.

V is TRBV7-3 and J is TRBJ2-7; 9 nucleotides line up with TRBD2. This CDR3 contains 14 residues. Trimming at V came to 2 bases and at J to 6 bases, leaving 5 bases not matched to a gene. The germline gives CDR1 SGHTA, CDR2 FQGTGA. The CDR3, as DNA: TGTGCCAGCAGCTTAGCGGGAGGGCCGGGCGAGCAGTACTTC. Translating gives CASSLAGGPGEQYF.

The chain couples TRBV5-4 to TRBJ2-2, with D possibly matching TRBD2 (5 bases). This CDR3 has 15 residues. CDR1 is SGHNT and CDR2 is YYREEE in the germline V gene (reference sequence). The V gene lost 0 bases and the J gene lost 4 bases, with 10 bases spanning the gap. The CDR3 reads CASSLGLPSTGELFF. The CDR3 DNA is TGTGCCAGCAGCTTGGGACTACCTTCCACCGGGGAGCTGTTTTTT.